The clone carrying this T cell receptor (beta chain) was seen only a few times. Its antigen is not known. V was clipped by 5 bases and J by 9 bases; unmatched bases: 5. The CDR3 totals 13 residues. Germline CDR1 MNHEY, CDR2 SMNVEV (reference sequence). CD45RO/CCR7/CD25/CD127/CD95/CD27 separated CD4+ naive, central memory, regulatory and stem cell-like memory cells by sorting. Sequenced material consisted of expressed TCRB transcripts (all of the isolated RNA was reverse transcribed). Approximately 3.7 million reads per sample on average were obtained from naive, central memory and regulatory T cell samples. Repertoires were generated with immunoSEQ multiplex PCR, while TCRdb's copy carries only in-frame clones and drops some. The sample consists of about 700,000 clones, 10% to 15% of them appearing once. The sample originates from a study of beta chain features in type 1 diabetes. In the study overall: There was similarity between patients and healthy donors in age, gender and cell yields.

Regarding the study as a whole: TCRB CDR3 length was moderately but significantly reduced in all four CD4+ subsets of Type 1 diabetes patients.

The clonotype comes from a man aged 18 to 30 with type 1 diabetes. The sample comprised naive CD4+ T cells from blood. This sequence joins TRBV27 and TRBJ2-3; 10 positions match TRBD1. This CDR3 reads CASSPMGQGTQYF. In DNA, the CDR3 is TGTGCCAGCAGTCCCATGGGACAGGGGACGCAGTATTTT.